The 26 T cell receptor beta chains in this list originate from one sample, sequenced in a study of CD8 T cells in ankylosing spondylitis. General study points: One TCR beta motif, made up of several highly homologous variants, appeared characteristic of ankylosing spondylitis blood.

In TCRdb, the 5' RACE reads were re-called with MiXCR into one record per CDR3 protein. The sample contains hundreds of thousands of distinct CDR3 sequences, around 26% of which appear only once. These receptors have no identified antigens. What was sequenced was blood, either unsorted or a sorted T cell fraction (not recorded which). Source of these receptors: a male donor with ankylosing spondylitis.

This chain uses TRBV7-2 with TRBJ2-5; 11 positions match TRBD1. The length of the CDR3 is 16 residues. Germline V lookup: CDR1 SGHTA, CDR2 FQGNSA. The V segment lost 5 bases and the J segment 4 bases; nucleotides outside the gene matches: 9. The CDR3 reads CASSAHGTGGRETQYF. CDR3 in DNA: TGTGCCAGCAGCGCCCACGGGACAGGGGGGAGAGAGACCCAGTACTTC.

This clonotype has a handful of counts. This chain uses TRBV9 with TRBJ2-1; D remains ambiguous. The CDR3 has 16 residues. Trimming shortened V by 0 bases and J by 3 bases, and 13 bases separated the two germline ends. Germline V gene sequence: CDR1 SGDLS, CDR2 YYNGEE. This CDR3 reads CASSVEPSSVYNEQFF. The CDR3 bases are TGTGCCAGCAGCGTAGAGCCCAGTTCAGTCTACAATGAGCAGTTCTTC.

This clonotype was detected ten times or more. The chain joins TRBV15 to TRBJ2-5, with unresolved D. Trimming shortened V by 1 base and J by 3 bases, and 9 bases separated the two germline ends. The germline gives CDR1 LNHNV, CDR2 YYDKDF (reference sequence). The CDR3 has 14 residues. In DNA form, the CDR3 reads TGTGCCACCAGCAGAGGGATAGATGAAGAGACCCAGTACTTC. Residues: CATSRGIDEETQYF.

The CDR3 sequence: CASTGGEPGNTIYF. The CDR3 DNA follows: TGTGCCAGCACCGGAGGGGAGCCTGGAAACACCATATATTTT. The chain carries TRBV27 and TRBJ1-3; weak D call: TRBD1 (5 bases). Germline CDR1 and CDR2: MNHEY and SMNVEV (reference sequence). The length of the CDR3 is 14 residues. V was trimmed by 7 bases and J by 2 bases, leaving 12 bases between them.

The rearrangement links TRBV6-6 to TRBJ1-5, with D uncertain. Germline values: CDR1 MNHNY, CDR2 SVGAGI (reference sequence). V was trimmed by 6 bases and J by 5 bases, leaving 8 bases between them. This CDR3 region has 12 residues. DNA of the CDR3: TGTGCCAGCAGCCATGTTTATCAGCCCCAGCATTTT. Protein product: CASSHVYQPQHF.

This clonotype appeared a few times. The chain is built from TRBV12-3 or TRBV12-4 and TRBJ1-1; D is undetermined. The length of the CDR3 is 15 residues. V lost 5 bases to trimming and J lost 1 base, with 14 bases between them. The CDR3 nucleotides read TGTGCCAGCAGTCCCCGGGAAAGGCCGAACACTGAAGCTTTCTTT. It encodes CASSPRERPNTEAFF.

There are a few counts of this clonotype. J is TRBJ2-6 and V is TRBV30; 10 bases match TRBD1. CDR3 size: 17 residues. Looked up from germline, CDR1 is GTSNPN and CDR2 is SVGIG (reference sequence). The J segment lost 0 bases and the V segment lost 7 bases, leaving 9 bases of the junction unmatched. This chain's CDR3 is CASSTGTGASGANVLTF. As DNA, the CDR3 is TGTGCCTCCTCCACCGGGACAGGGGCCTCTGGGGCCAACGTCCTGACTTTC. Complete variable domain (other parts from reference TRBV30 and TRBJ2-6): SQTIHQWPATLVQPVGSPLSLECTVEGTSNPNLYWYRQAAGRGLQLLFYSVGIGQISSEVPQNLSASRPQDRQFILSSKKLLLSDSGFYLCASSTGTGASGANVLTFGAGSRLTVL.

CDR3 residues: CASSFPGTGGYGYTF. The CDR3 DNA follows: TGTGCCAGCAGCTTTCCCGGGACAGGGGGGTATGGCTACACCTTC. The rearrangement uses TRBV7-2 and TRBJ1-2, with TRBD1 identical over 11 bases. V lost 3 bases and J lost 5; bases outside the gene matches: 5. Germline loops: CDR1 SGHTA, CDR2 FQGNSA. There are 15 residues in the CDR3.

This clonotype was seen more than once but under ten times. CDR3 nucleotides: TGTGCCACTCGGACTAGCGGGAGCGCAGATACGCAGTATTTT. Translated, it gives CATRTSGSADTQYF. This chain joins TRBV10-3 and TRBJ2-3; TRBD2 agrees at 13 bases. The germline V gene encodes CDR1 ENHRY and CDR2 SYGVKD. The trim removed 10 bases at V and 4 bases at J, leaving 5 bases unmatched. This CDR3 is 14 amino acids long.

The chain recombines TRBV5-1 with TRBJ2-6; tentatively, D is TRBD1 (6 bases). This CDR3 comprises 16 residues. V was pared by 5 bases and J by 0 bases, with 12 bases between. Germline assignment: CDR1 SGHRS and CDR2 YFSETQ. The CDR3 DNA sequence: TGCGCCAGCAGGCCCTGGACAGACTCTGGGGCCAACGTCCTGACTTTC. Amino acids: CASRPWTDSGANVLTF.

The V call is TRBV5-1, the J call TRBJ1-5, with a tentative D call TRBD1 (5 bases). This CDR3 is 15 amino acids long. Germline assignment: CDR1 SGHRS and CDR2 YFSETQ. V was cut by 4 bases and J by 2 bases, with 13 bases left in between. The CDR3 here is CASSIDSTGNQPQHF. The CDR3 nucleotides are TGCGCCAGCAGCATAGACAGTACTGGCAATCAGCCCCAGCATTTT.

V and J are TRBV20-1 and TRBJ2-1; either TRBD1 or TRBD2 may fit D (5 bases each). Germline V lookup: CDR1 DFQATT, CDR2 SNEGSKA (reference sequence). V was trimmed by 0 bases and J by 0 bases, leaving 15 bases between them. The CDR3 extends over 17 amino acids. CDR3 sequence: CSAREGTSFGSYNEQFF. For the CDR3, the DNA is TGCAGTGCTAGAGAGGGGACGTCGTTCGGCTCCTACAATGAGCAGTTCTTC.

This clonotype has a handful of counts. This chain uses TRBV5-1 with TRBJ2-5; TRBD1 matches at 9 bases. The germline V gene encodes CDR1 SGHRS and CDR2 YFSETQ. Losses at the gene ends were 3 bases for V and 0 bases for J; bases not matched to a gene: 3. The length of the CDR3 is 15 residues. This CDR3 is CASSWTGVDQETQYF. The DNA for the CDR3 is TGCGCCAGCAGCTGGACAGGGGTTGACCAAGAGACCCAGTACTTC.

This chain uses TRBV28 with TRBJ1-1; no clear D. Germline V gives CDR1 MDHEN, CDR2 SYDVKM. The CDR3 sequence is 13 residues long. Between the trimmed V and J ends, which lost 9 bases and 4 bases, there was a span of 15 bases. The CDR3 here is CARAAPGSTEAFF. The CDR3 DNA reads TGTGCCAGAGCCGCCCCGGGGAGCACTGAAGCTTTCTTT.

Note on this clonotype: Sequence at one end of the junction differs from germline and may be a read error. The chain couples TRBV3-1 to TRBJ2-2; 9 nucleotides align to TRBD2. The length of the CDR3 is 18 residues. Germline V gene data show CDR1 as LGHDT and CDR2 as YNNKEL (reference sequence). CDR3 amino acids: CACSQALPTSGDTGELFF. Here the CDR3 DNA reads TGTGCCTGCAGCCAAGCCCTCCCGACTAGCGGCGACACCGGGGAGCTGTTTTTT.

This clonotype has a handful of counts. This chain uses TRBV29-1 with TRBJ1-1; 7 bases agree with TRBD1. There are 14 residues in the CDR3. CDR1 SQVTM and CDR2 ANQGSEA come from the germline V gene. The junction had 9 bases not matched to a gene; V was cut back by 7 bases and J by 1 base. In DNA, the CDR3 is TGCAGCGGCAAATACAGGGGATGGAACACTGAAGCTTTCTTT. Amino acids: CSGKYRGWNTEAFF. The entire variable domain, with the rest obtained from reference TRBV29-1 and TRBJ1-1, is as follows: SAVISQKPSRDICQRGTSLTIQCQVDSQVTMMFWYRQQPGQSLTLIATANQGSEATYESGFVIDKFPISRPNLTFSTLTVSNMSPEDSSIYLCSGKYRGWNTEAFFGQGTRLTVV.

This clonotype has just a few counts. This sequence joins TRBV24-1 and TRBJ2-3, with D maybe TRBD1 (5 bases). V shed 9 bases and J shed 4 bases, with 10 bases lying between them. The CDR3 is 12 residues long. Germline lookup yields CDR1 KGHDR and CDR2 SFDVKD. CDR3 region: CATATVPDTQYF. The CDR3 nucleotides read TGTGCCACCGCGACAGTGCCAGATACGCAGTATTTT.

The table lists this clonotype with a count of one. The DNA of the CDR3 is TGCAGTGCTAGAGGTCCGGGACTAGCGGGAACAGATACGCAGTATTTT. It translates to CSARGPGLAGTDTQYF. This chain uses TRBV20-1 with TRBJ2-3, with 13 bases identical to TRBD2. V shed 1 base and J 3 bases; nucleotides not matched to a gene: 4. From germline, CDR1 is DFQATT and CDR2 SNEGSKA (reference sequence). The CDR3 runs 16 residues.

This clonotype was detected only a few times. The V and J genes are TRBV3-1 and TRBJ2-3; TRBD2 matches 9 bases. The ends lost 3 bases at V and 4 bases at J; junction bases unmatched: 8. This CDR3 contains 16 residues. Germline V gene sequence: CDR1 LGHDT, CDR2 YNNKEL (reference sequence). The CDR3 DNA sequence: TGTGCCAGCAGCCAGGTCTCCGGCGGGAGGGCAGATACGCAGTATTTT. This translates into CASSQVSGGRADTQYF.

This clonotype was counted a single time. The V call is TRBV7-2, the J call TRBJ2-1; D gene unclear. The ends were cut back, 1 base at V and 8 bases at J, with 9 bases in the middle. Germline V lookup: CDR1 SGHTA, CDR2 FQGNSA. The CDR3 consists of 13 residues. The CDR3 here is CASSLGPLDEQFF. The CDR3 nucleotides are TGTGCCAGCAGCTTAGGACCCTTGGATGAGCAGTTCTTC.

The rearrangement uses TRBV12-3 or TRBV12-4 and TRBJ2-1, with TRBD2 matching over 9 bases. CDR3 length equals 15 residues. J was trimmed by 8 bases and V by 2 bases; bases with no gene match: 7. CDR3 nucleotides: TGTGCCAGCAGTTTAAGAAGCGGGAGGAACCATGAGCAGTTCTTC. Protein product: CASSLRSGRNHEQFF.

This clonotype was observed a few times. The chain couples TRBV4-1 to TRBJ1-1; D is ambiguous. Germline V gene lookup returns CDR1 MGHRA and CDR2 YSYEKL. The CDR3 contains 14 residues. Trimming pared 6 bases from V and 1 base from J, leaving 12 bases between. DNA for the CDR3: TGCGCCAGCAGTCAACAGACTTCGAACACTGAAGCTTTCTTT. It translates to CASSQQTSNTEAFF.

This clonotype was picked up one time. The rearrangement links TRBV5-1 to TRBJ2-4; the D gene is possibly TRBD1 (5 bases). CDR1 and CDR2 from the germline V gene are SGHRS and YFSETQ. The V end lost 0 bases, the J end lost 7 bases, and 5 bases lay between the germline ends. The CDR3 is made up of 12 amino acids. The CDR3 DNA is TGCGCCAGCAGCTTGGAGGGGAACATTCAGTACTTC. This sequence encodes CASSLEGNIQYF.

This clonotype was seen only a few times. CDR3 loop: CATARASYNEQFF. In DNA form, the CDR3 reads TGTGCCACCGCCCGGGCTTCCTACAATGAGCAGTTCTTC. The chain uses TRBV24-1 and TRBJ2-1, with D unclear. The germline V gene has CDR1 KGHDR and CDR2 SFDVKD. The CDR3 contains 13 residues. Trimming took 9 bases from V and 1 from J, leaving 9 bases between them.

This rearrangement joins TRBV10-3 to TRBJ2-1; weak D call: TRBD1 (6 bases). This CDR3 region has 12 residues. Trimming removed 8 bases from V and 8 bases from J, with 13 bases in between. Per the germline V gene, CDR1 is ENHRY and CDR2 is SYGVKD. In nucleotides, the CDR3 is TGTGCCATCCGCCGTTCAGGGGATGAGCAGTTCTTC. It yields the protein CAIRRSGDEQFF.

This clonotype was detected only a few times. The CDR3 DNA follows: TGTGCCAGCAGCCCCAGGTTTGGGTCACCCCTCCACTTT. This encodes CASSPRFGSPLHF. J is TRBJ1-6 and V is TRBV7-8; D unresolved. CDR1 is SGHVS and CDR2 is FQNEAQ in the germline V gene. V shed 5 bases and J shed 10 bases, with 12 bases lying between them. There are 13 residues in the CDR3.